The 13 T cell receptor beta chains reported below all come from one sample, sequenced in a study of cytomegalovirus exposure and HLA in healthy donors. The PCR used 60 Vbeta and 13 Jbeta primers. Profiled with immunoSEQ multiplex PCR; TCRdb holds only in-frame clones, not every one. The table has roughly 160,000 clones, roughly 80% seen once. The sequencing input was PBMCs. These receptors all stem from a male donor in good health and CMV-seronegative.

Points on this clone: At the DNA level, this CDR3 is encoded by other sequences in the same sample as well. CDR3 sequence: CASSLGDSEAFF. CDR3 nucleotides: TGCGCCAGCAGCCTTGGGGACAGTGAAGCTTTCTTT. V is TRBV5-1 and J is TRBJ1-1; 7 bases map to TRBD1. The length of the CDR3 is 12 residues. Germline trimming cut 4 bases from V and 7 bases from J; bases unmatched to any gene: 4. CDR1 is SGHRS and CDR2 is YFSETQ in the germline V gene.

The V gene is TRBV6-4, the J gene TRBJ2-2; D remains unclear. This CDR3 comprises 15 residues. Germline V gene data show CDR1 as MRHNA and CDR2 as SNTAGT. Trimming took off 10 bases at V and 1 base at J, with 16 bases between the two ends. In DNA form, the CDR3 reads TGTGCCACAAGATCTTCATCCGGGAACACCGGGGAGCTGTTTTTT. This gives the protein CATRSSSGNTGELFF.

CDR3 sequence (DNA): TGTGCCAGCAGCTTATCGGCACAGGCTGGAAACACCATATATTTT. Translated: CASSLSAQAGNTIYF. The gene calls are TRBV7-3 and TRBJ1-3, with a possible D match to TRBD1 (5 bases). Germline V lookup: CDR1 SGHTA, CDR2 FQGTGA. V lost 2 bases and J 2 bases, leaving 10 bases between the germline ends. The CDR3 length is 15 residues.

This chain connects TRBV29-1 to TRBJ2-5, with 9 bases identical to TRBD1. The CDR3 runs to 12 residues. Germline CDR1 and CDR2: SQVTM and ANQGSEA. Trimming removed 8 bases from V and 5 bases from J; junction bases left unmatched: 6. The CDR3 DNA is TGCAGCTTGGACAGGGGCGGTGAGACCCAGTACTTC. Translated, it gives CSLDRGGETQYF.

This clone showed up just a few times. The chain is built from TRBV4-3 and TRBJ2-5; D is perhaps TRBD1 (6 bases). The CDR3 extends over 14 amino acids. Looked up from germline, CDR1 is LGHNA and CDR2 is YSLEER. Trimming took off 4 bases at V and 3 bases at J, with 12 bases between the two ends. The CDR3 reads CASSLGRGKETQYF. The CDR3 DNA sequence: TGCGCCAGCAGCCTCGGCAGGGGAAAAGAGACCCAGTACTTC.

This rearrangement joins TRBV9 to TRBJ2-2; 16 bases align to TRBD2. The CDR3 is 17 residues long. The germline V gene encodes CDR1 SGDLS and CDR2 YYNGEE. V lost 4 bases and J lost 7; bases outside the gene matches: 7. Here the CDR3 reads CASSPGTSGGASGELFF. For the CDR3, the DNA is TGTGCCAGCAGCCCAGGGACTAGCGGGGGGGCCAGCGGGGAGCTGTTTTTT.

The genes are TRBV19 and TRBJ2-1; D is perhaps TRBD1 (6 bases). Germline values: CDR1 LNHDA, CDR2 SQIVND (reference sequence). The CDR3 runs 14 residues. V lost 7 bases, J lost 6 bases, and 16 bases lay in between. The CDR3 loop reads CASTGAGVVNEQFF. CDR3 coding DNA: TGTGCCAGTACTGGGGCAGGGGTAGTCAATGAGCAGTTCTTC. Using reference TRBV19 and TRBJ2-1 for the parts outside the CDR3, the full variable domain is DGGITQSPKYLFRKEGQNVTLSCEQNLNHDAMYWYRQDPGQGLRLIYYSQIVNDFQKGDIAEGYSVSREKKESFPLTVTSAQKNPTAFYLCASTGAGVVNEQFFGPGTRLTVL.

This clone has a handful of counts. V gene TRBV6-6 combines with J gene TRBJ1-5; a weak D match, TRBD1 (6 bases). Germline loops: CDR1 MNHNY, CDR2 SVGAGI (reference sequence). The CDR3 spans 14 residues. CDR3 protein: CAVMRGHSNQPQHF. As DNA, the CDR3 is TGTGCGGTGATGAGGGGACATAGCAATCAGCCCCAGCATTTT.

Here the CDR3 reads CASSDWNRGGTEAFF. The CDR3 nucleotides read TGTGCCAGCAGTGATTGGAACAGGGGGGGCACTGAAGCTTTCTTT. The rearrangement uses TRBV25-1 and TRBJ1-1; TRBD1 aligns across 8 bases. This CDR3 is 15 amino acids long. J gave up 4 bases and V 3 bases, and 7 bases lay outside the gene matches. CDR1 and CDR2 (germline): MGHDK, SYGVNS.

The chain joins TRBV27 to TRBJ2-7; 10 positions agree with TRBD1. Unmatched junction bases numbered 5, after V lost 0 bases and J lost 6 bases. CDR1 and CDR2 from the germline V gene are MNHEY and SMNVEV (reference sequence). The CDR3 covers 15 residues. CDR3 nucleotides: TGTGCCAGCAGTTTATCGGGACAGGGGCTTCGCGAGCAGTACTTC. Residues: CASSLSGQGLREQYF.

The chain joins TRBV19 to TRBJ2-4, with a tentative D call TRBD1 (5 bases). Trimming stripped 3 bases from V and 9 bases from J, with 12 bases between. The CDR3 extends over 13 amino acids. Germline values: CDR1 LNHDA, CDR2 SQIVND (reference sequence). In nucleotides, the CDR3 is TGTGCCAGTAGTATTCTAGGGGCAAGCATTCAGTACTTC. Its translation: CASSILGASIQYF.

This clone was seen a single time. The rearrangement uses TRBV11-1 and TRBJ2-6, with TRBD1 identical over 11 bases. The V and J ends lost 3 bases and 3 bases, in that order; junction bases with no gene match: 10. Germline V gives CDR1 SGHAT, CDR2 FQDESV (reference sequence). The CDR3 is made up of 19 amino acids. CDR3 in amino acids: CASSFPPGQGANGANVLTF. CDR3 bases: TGTGCCAGCAGCTTTCCGCCTGGACAGGGGGCGAATGGGGCCAACGTCCTGACTTTC.

This chain connects TRBV7-2 to TRBJ2-7; 7 positions agree with TRBD1. The CDR3 loop spans 14 amino acids. Per germline, CDR1 SGHTA and CDR2 FQGNSA. V shed 7 bases, J shed 6 bases, and the junction held 12 bases outside the gene matches. CDR3 in amino acids: CASNLLTGFGEQYF. The CDR3 coding sequence is TGTGCCAGCAACCTATTGACAGGGTTCGGCGAGCAGTACTTC.